This TCR beta chain is drawn from a study of cytomegalovirus exposure and HLA in healthy donors. Broader study findings: Later work associated 17,000 or so TCR beta sequences with HLA alleles at 0.05 false discovery rate.

Trimming removed 2 bases from V and 2 bases from J; junction bases left unmatched: 5. Germline CDR1 reads MNHEY; CDR2 reads SVGAGI. The CDR3 is 15 amino acids. PCR employed 60 Vbeta and 13 Jbeta primers. Profiling relied on immunoSEQ multiplex PCR, and the TCRdb table lists in-frame clones only, not all of them. The repertoire holds 120,000 or so clones, with over 70% as singletons. This clone came up a few times. Its antigen is undetermined. The TCR sequence derives from a woman in her forties or fifties in good health and CMV-seropositive. This chain joins TRBV6-5 and TRBJ2-7; the match to TRBD2 covers 8 bases. Input material: PBMCs. CDR3 amino acids: CASSYVGRGAYEQYF. The DNA for the CDR3 is TGTGCCAGCAGTTACGTTGGGCGGGGGGCCTACGAGCAGTACTTC.